The present entry profiles one T cell receptor (beta chain) with its context. The antigen is unknown. These data originate in a study of shared clonotypes between healthy human individuals. The CDR3 runs to 15 residues. Trimming pared 1 base from V and 6 bases from J, leaving 13 bases between. CDR1 and CDR2 from the germline V gene are MNHEY and SMNVEV (reference sequence). Findings of the study overall: With few donors, the genetic and exposure-history diversity represented was limited. Non-shared clonotypes were found to have lower generation probabilities than the clonotypes that were shared by all four of the sorted-subset donors.

CD45RO negativity and positive selection for CCR7 defined naive CD8 cells, a population that excluded terminally differentiated effector memory CD45RA+ cells. Only Caucasian adults living in Nashville, Tennessee served as donors. Each PCR replicate from the sorted subsets contained about 180 ng DNA, which is about 31,000 T cell genomes. The data were produced by immunoSEQ multiplex PCR, yet TCRdb's version contains in-frame clones alone and is incomplete. This sample has 800,000 or so clones, with approximately 97% found just once. The source material was naive CD8+ T cells sorted from blood. The receptor's source is a man aged 25-45 years in good health. The rearrangement links TRBV27 to TRBJ2-1; possible D gene TRBD2, 6 bases. The CDR3 loop reads CASSLWGEARNEQFF. The CDR3 DNA follows: TGTGCCAGCAGTTTATGGGGGGAGGCACGCAATGAGCAGTTCTTC.